This TCR beta chain was recorded in a study of CXCR3-negative and CXCR3-positive naive CD8 T cells. Study findings and constraints: Both naive subsets, CXCR3-negative and CXCR3-positive, displayed similar TRBV-TRBJ usage, unlike memory cells. The study found comparably high diversity in both naive subsets and much lower diversity in memory CD8+ cells. TRB CDR3 properties indicated TCR strength, while surface CD5 was similar across naive subsets.

Of note for this clonotype: No antigen is known for it.

The CDR3 contains 17 residues. Germline CDR1 DFQATT, CDR2 SNEGSKA (reference sequence). The study made its TRB cDNA libraries by 5' RACE, adding UMI labels. No DNA is given; TCRdb re-called the 5' RACE reads and lists each CDR3 protein once. With 50,000 to 60,000 distinct CDR3 sequences in the sample, the ten largest clones hold approximately 0.45%. The rearrangement joins TRBV20-1 to TRBJ1-1; TCRdb proposes TRBD1, but this gene call is untestable without DNA. The sample taken for sequencing was naive CXCR3- CD8+ T cells from blood. Described subset: CD45RO-CCR7+CD27+CD95- naive CD8+ T cells lacking CXCR3 (TNR3-). The clonotype originates from a human donor in good health. Some clones in this sample may be carry-over from other donors' samples. The CDR3 region is CSARPSPGRGLNTEAFF.